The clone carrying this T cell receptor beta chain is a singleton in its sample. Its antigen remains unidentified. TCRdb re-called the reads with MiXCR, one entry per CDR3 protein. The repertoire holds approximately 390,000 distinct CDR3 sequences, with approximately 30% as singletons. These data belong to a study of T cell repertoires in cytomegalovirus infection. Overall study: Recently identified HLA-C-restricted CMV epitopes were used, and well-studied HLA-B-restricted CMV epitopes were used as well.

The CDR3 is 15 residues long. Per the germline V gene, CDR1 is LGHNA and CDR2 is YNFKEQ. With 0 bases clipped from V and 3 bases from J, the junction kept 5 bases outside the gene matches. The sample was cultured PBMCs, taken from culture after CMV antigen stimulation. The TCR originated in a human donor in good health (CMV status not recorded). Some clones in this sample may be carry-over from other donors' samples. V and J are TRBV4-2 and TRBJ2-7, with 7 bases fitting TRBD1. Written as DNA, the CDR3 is TGTGCCAGCAGCCAAGACTTCGCAGGGGGCTACGAGCAGTACTTC. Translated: CASSQDFAGGYEQYF.